The following is a T cell receptor beta chain sequence with its context. Its matching antigen is unknown. Germline V gene sequence: CDR1 SNHLY, CDR2 FYNNEI. This CDR3 has 15 residues. Trimming left V 6 bases short and J 4 bases short, with 16 bases between. This sample is drawn from a study of CD8 T cells in ankylosing spondylitis. Whole-study results and caveats: Within ankylosing spondylitis blood, a TCR beta motif made up of eight or nine highly homologous variants appeared to be characteristic. Previously reported in reactive arthritis synovial fluid and blood were some of the motif variants.

TCRdb re-called the 5' RACE reads with MiXCR, one entry per CDR3 protein. The repertoire consists of approximately 220,000 distinct CDR3 sequences, with 18% occurring once and the leading ten covering about 39%. V is TRBV2 and J is TRBJ2-1; tentative D call: TRBD1 (5 bases). The sample consisted of blood, either unsorted or a sorted T cell fraction (not recorded which). This TCR was recovered from a male donor with ankylosing spondylitis. The CDR3 DNA sequence: TGTGCCAGCAGAGCCGACAGAAATCCGTACAATGAGCAGTTCTTC. Its protein product is CASRADRNPYNEQFF. The complete variable domain, with remaining parts taken from reference TRBV2 and TRBJ2-1, reads EPEVTQTPSHQVTQMGQEVILRCVPISNHLYFYWYRQILGQKVEFLVSFYNNEISEKSEIFDDQFSVERPDGSNFTLKIRSTKLEDSAMYFCASRADRNPYNEQFFGPGTRLTVL.